This TCR beta chain was captured in a study of Ad26.COV2.S vaccination and SARS-CoV-2 variants. Notes on the study in general: Spike-specific TCR breadth was greater in vaccine than placebo recipients. Researchers cautioned that TCR breadth and depth analyses may have underestimated total T cell responses.

CDR1 and CDR2 (germline): GTSNPN, SVGIG (reference sequence). V shed 7 bases, J shed 5 bases, and the junction held 5 bases outside the gene matches. The CDR3 is 12 residues long. Notes on this clone: Its target is not known.

The data were produced by immunoSEQ multiplex PCR, yet TCRdb's version contains in-frame clones alone and is incomplete. This table has about 350,000 clones, 85% appearing once. As to treatment: roughly 19 received Ad26.COV2.S at low or high dose, single or two shots; 5 received placebo; per-sample allocation not given. The samples date from day 63 after the first vaccine or placebo injection. The donor's status was that of an adult aged 18-55 years in Boston. The V call is TRBV30, the J call TRBJ1-2; 9 nucleotides align to TRBD1. This specimen consisted of peripheral blood, obtained in a trial of Ad26.COV2.S vaccine versus placebo. The clonotype comes from a person aged 18 to 59 who received the Ad26.COV2.S COVID-19 vaccine or a placebo. The CDR3 region has the DNA TGTGCCTTAGACAGGGGGAGATATGGCTACACCTTC. This translates into CALDRGRYGYTF.